The 18 T cell receptor beta chains below were found in one sample sequenced in a study of cytomegalovirus exposure and HLA in healthy donors. PCR involved 60 Vbeta and 13 Jbeta primers. Measured with immunoSEQ multiplex PCR; TCRdb has only the in-frame clones, and not every one. The sample yields around 160,000 clones, about 80% seen once. The sequenced material came from PBMCs. These receptors originate from a man between 50 and 59 years old in good health and CMV-seropositive.

The V and J genes are TRBV19 and TRBJ2-7, with a weak D call TRBD1 (6 bases). Trimming removed 3 bases at V and 2 bases at J, with 11 bases between. The V gene's germline CDR1 is LNHDA and CDR2 SQIVND (reference sequence). The CDR3 runs to 14 residues. The DNA of the CDR3 is TGTGCCAGTAGTATCAATGGGGGCGCCTACGAGCAGTACTTC. Protein product: CASSINGGAYEQYF. Full variable domain (outside the CDR3, taken from reference TRBV19 and TRBJ2-7): DGGITQSPKYLFRKEGQNVTLSCEQNLNHDAMYWYRQDPGQGLRLIYYSQIVNDFQKGDIAEGYSVSREKKESFPLTVTSAQKNPTAFYLCASSINGGAYEQYFGPGTRLTVT.

This chain links TRBV5-6 with TRBJ1-2; perhaps TRBD1 as D (5 bases). CDR1 and CDR2 from the germline V gene are SGHDT and YYEEEE. The CDR3 totals 15 residues. V lost 4 bases and J 6 bases, leaving 19 bases between the germline ends. CDR3 loop: CASSPLQAGNHGYTF. CDR3 DNA sequence: TGTGCCAGCAGCCCCCTTCAAGCAGGGAACCATGGCTACACCTTC.

CDR3 region: CASSFGTSGGPYEQYV. Written as DNA, the CDR3 is TGTGCCAGCAGTTTCGGGACTAGCGGGGGCCCCTACGAGCAGTACGTC. This chain links TRBV6-4 with TRBJ2-7, with 14 bases that match TRBD2. The CDR3 loop spans 16 amino acids. Germline trimming cut 5 bases from V and 2 bases from J; bases unmatched to any gene: 5. Germline values: CDR1 MRHNA, CDR2 SNTAGT.

This sequence joins TRBV6-1 and TRBJ2-3, with 8 positions matching TRBD2. Trimming cost V 2 bases and J 2 bases; bases outside gene matches: 6. The CDR3 length is 16 residues. CDR1 and CDR2 (germline): MNHNS, SASEGT. CDR3 in DNA: TGTGCCAGCAGTGAAAGCCCAGCGGGGGCCACAGATACGCAGTATTTT. It is translated as CASSESPAGATDTQYF.

This chain connects TRBV10-1 to TRBJ2-7; 7 positions match TRBD1. CDR1 is WNHNN, CDR2 SYGVQD, per germline (reference sequence). The J segment lost 0 bases and the V segment lost 6 bases, leaving 11 bases of the junction unmatched. The CDR3 runs to 16 residues. The DNA for the CDR3 is TGCGCCAGCAGACACGGGACAGCGGTAAGCTCCTACGAGCAGTACGTC. Protein sequence: CASRHGTAVSSYEQYV.

This clone came up a few times. This chain connects TRBV30 to TRBJ2-7, with TRBD2 matching over 8 bases. This CDR3 is 14 amino acids long. After removal of 8 bases from V and 2 bases from J, the junction contained 11 bases not matched to a gene. Per germline, CDR1 GTSNPN and CDR2 SVGIG (reference sequence). DNA for the CDR3: TGTGCCGCCGGGGGGGCAGACCGTGCCTACGAGCAGTACTTC. This gives the protein CAAGGADRAYEQYF. The full variable domain, completed using reference TRBV30 and TRBJ2-7, is SQTIHQWPATLVQPVGSPLSLECTVEGTSNPNLYWYRQAAGRGLQLLFYSVGIGQISSEVPQNLSASRPQDRQFILSSKKLLLSDSGFYLCAAGGADRAYEQYFGPGTRLTVT.

This clone was seen only a few times. This chain uses TRBV13 with TRBJ1-3; D call uncertain. Germline values: CDR1 PRHDT, CDR2 FYEKMQ (reference sequence). The CDR3 length is 14 residues. The V gene lost 5 bases and the J gene lost 6 bases, with 14 bases spanning the gap. CDR3 protein: CASSPRTWENTIYF. CDR3 nucleotides: TGTGCCAGCAGCCCCAGGACTTGGGAAAACACCATATATTTT.

The chain links TRBV5-6 to TRBJ2-1, with 7 nucleotides matching TRBD1. Germline CDR1 is SGHDT and CDR2 is YYEEEE. V dropped 2 bases and J dropped 7; count of bases not matched to a gene: 3. CDR3 length: 13 amino acids. CDR3 residues: CASSFGRGNEQFF. The CDR3 DNA follows: TGTGCCAGCAGCTTCGGCAGGGGGAATGAGCAGTTCTTC.

V usage is TRBV27 and J usage is TRBJ1-5, with unresolved D. CDR1 MNHEY and CDR2 SMNVEV come from the germline V gene (reference sequence). The CDR3 totals 14 residues. Trimming pared 2 bases from V and 7 bases from J, leaving 12 bases between. DNA for the CDR3: TGTGCCAGCAGTTTAAAGTTGTTCGGGCAGCCCCAGCATTTT. Protein: CASSLKLFGQPQHF.

The genes are TRBV9 and TRBJ1-2, with D maybe TRBD1 (6 bases). The CDR3 is 15 residues long. V was trimmed by 3 bases and J by 2 bases, leaving 14 bases between them. CDR1 and CDR2 from the germline V gene are SGDLS and YYNGEE. Here the CDR3 reads CASSGAGTSNYGYTF. CDR3 nucleotide sequence: TGTGCCAGCAGCGGAGCCGGGACATCGAACTATGGCTACACCTTC.

This clone has a single count. This rearrangement joins TRBV18 to TRBJ2-7; TRBD2 agrees at 9 bases. V was pared by 2 bases and J by 4 bases, with 9 bases of the junction left unmatched. Germline values: CDR1 KGHSH, CDR2 LQKENI. The CDR3 length is 16 residues. The CDR3 loop reads CASSPFPSGTRYEQYV. For the CDR3, the DNA is TGTGCCAGCTCACCATTCCCTAGCGGGACTAGATACGAGCAGTACGTC.

The chain is built from TRBV4-1 and TRBJ1-4; D ambiguous. Germline assignment: CDR1 MGHRA and CDR2 YSYEKL. This CDR3 has 20 amino acids. The ends were cut back, 1 base at V and 4 bases at J, with 25 bases in the middle. Written as DNA, the CDR3 is TGCGCCAGCAGCCAAGGAAGTGAATTAGGCAGGATCCTATATAATGAAAAACTGTTTTTT. This translates into CASSQGSELGRILYNEKLFF.

This clone was seen a handful of times. The chain has TRBV5-1 and TRBJ2-5, with D possibly matching TRBD1 (5 bases). Trimming took off 6 bases at V and 5 bases at J, with 14 bases between the two ends. This CDR3 comprises 13 residues. Per germline, CDR1 SGHRS and CDR2 YFSETQ. The CDR3 DNA is TGCGCCAGCAAGGGGCACGGTGGGGAGACCCAGTACTTC. Protein sequence: CASKGHGGETQYF.

The rearrangement links TRBV9 to TRBJ1-1, with unresolved D. The germline CDR1 and CDR2 sequences are SGDLS and YYNGEE. The CDR3 consists of 15 residues. V was cut by 0 bases and J by 4 bases, with 13 bases left in between. In DNA, the CDR3 is TGTGCCAGCAGCGTAGAATTAGGACTAAGCACTGAAGCTTTCTTT. This gives the protein CASSVELGLSTEAFF. The whole variable domain, filled in from reference TRBV9 and TRBJ1-1, reads DSGVTQTPKHLITATGQRVTLRCSPRSGDLSVYWYQQSLDQGLQFLIQYYNGEERAKGNILERFSAQQFPDLHSELNLSSLELGDSALYFCASSVELGLSTEAFFGQGTRLTVV.

This clone was seen only a few times. The V and J genes are TRBV11-3 and TRBJ2-7; D might be TRBD2 (5 bases). CDR3 size: 13 residues. V lost 2 bases and J 6 bases, leaving 11 bases between the germline ends. Germline CDR1 is SGHNT and CDR2 is YENEEA. As DNA, the CDR3 is TGTGCCAGCAGCTTATACCTGGGGAGCGAGCAGTACGTC. It yields the protein CASSLYLGSEQYV.

The chain carries TRBV19 and TRBJ2-7; 7 bases fit TRBD1. V was clipped by 7 bases and J by 1 base; unmatched bases: 10. The germline V gene has CDR1 LNHDA and CDR2 SQIVND (reference sequence). The CDR3 sequence is 15 residues long. CDR3 sequence reads: CASKIGQAMSYEQYV. As DNA, the CDR3 is TGTGCCAGTAAAATCGGACAGGCAATGTCCTACGAGCAGTACGTC.

The rearrangement joins TRBV7-3 to TRBJ1-1; 10 bases line up with TRBD1. The CDR3 spans 14 residues. The V segment lost 5 bases and the J segment 7 bases; nucleotides outside the gene matches: 7. The germline gives CDR1 SGHTA, CDR2 FQGTGA. The CDR3 coding sequence is TGTGCCAGCAGCCGGGACAGGGGAGGTATTGAAGCTTTCTTT. Amino acid sequence: CASSRDRGGIEAFF.

This chain links TRBV27 with TRBJ2-1; TRBD1 agrees at 8 bases. The CDR3 sequence is 15 residues long. Germline trimming cut 3 bases from V and 9 bases from J; bases unmatched to any gene: 10. CDR1 is MNHEY, CDR2 SMNVEV, per germline (reference sequence). The CDR3 nucleotides are TGTGCCAGCAGTTTCACCCCGGACAGGGTCCCTGAGCAGTTCTTC. Encoded protein: CASSFTPDRVPEQFF.